This paragraph reports one T cell receptor beta chain. As yet, its antigen is unknown. These data originate in a study of CD8 T cells in ankylosing spondylitis. The study, taken as a whole, reports: Disease-linked clones reportedly concentrated significantly in matched ankylosing spondylitis synovial fluid. There was a TCR beta motif, made of several highly homologous variants, that appeared characteristic of ankylosing spondylitis blood. Reports of some motif variants in reactive arthritis synovial fluid and blood predate this one. Disease-linked clones bore a CD8+ phenotype, appearing relatively rarely in peripheral blood.

Quantitative 5'-RACE with molecular barcodes was used to make the TCR beta libraries. TCRdb redid the calling of the 5' RACE reads with MiXCR, one entry per CDR3 protein. The table includes hundreds of thousands of distinct CDR3 sequences, roughly 13% detected once. The V and J ends lost 8 bases and 3 bases respectively, with 14 bases between them. CDR3 length equals 14 residues. The sequence derives from a male donor with ankylosing spondylitis. The chain is built from TRBV12-3 or TRBV12-4 and TRBJ2-1; D may be TRBD2 (6 bases). The material sequenced was blood, either unsorted or a sorted T cell fraction (not recorded which). CDR3 region: CASCGDCFYNEQFF. The CDR3 coding sequence is TGTGCCAGCTGTGGGGACTGTTTCTACAATGAGCAGTTCTTC.